This T cell receptor beta chain was profiled in a study of technical replicates of blood from a few donors. The CDR3 extends over 16 amino acids. The germline V gene encodes CDR1 MDHEN and CDR2 SYDVKM. V shed 3 bases and J shed 3 bases, with 17 bases lying between them. TCRdb's table, derived via immunoSEQ multiplex PCR, lists solely in-frame clones and lacks some. Here the sample spans over 75,000 clones, nearly 97% being singletons. The V call is TRBV28, the J call TRBJ2-5; tentative D call: TRBD1 (5 bases). Input material: T cells isolated from PBMCs. The TCR was taken from a human donor in good health. The CDR3 DNA follows: TGTGCCAGCAGTTTCGGATTGATTGCCAGGGAAGAGACCCAGTACTTC. Residues: CASSFGLIAREETQYF.